This T cell receptor beta chain was documented in a study of blood T cell repertoires in COVID-19 (dated by TCRdb to 2018 to 2020). Notes on the research overall: Samples covering the acute and convalescent phases of COVID-19 were provided by collaborators in the United States, Italy and Spain. Samples came from the ongoing ImmuneRACE study (first 160 participants) plus 1,254 subjects from 6 global collaborators. Deeply sampled blood TCRbeta repertoires from subjects exposed to, actively infected with, or recovered from COVID-19 were included in the dataset. The repertoires were made available in a free public database intended to serve as a resource for research on the immune response to SARS-CoV-2. A de-identified subject ID, COVID-19 status, age in years and sex were almost always included in the sample metadata. The prospective study material was composed of cDNA or gDNA derived from T cells, B-cell-depleted T cells, or PBMCs. Where available, HLA class I and class II types were obtained from metadata supplied by the sample provider rather than from assay-based typing.

This clone was found once. The clone's antigen remains unknown. No base quality values were provided; no much bigger clone lies one nucleotide off. The immunoSEQ Assay, a bias-controlled multiplex PCR, was used to amplify TCRbeta CDR3 regions from genomic DNA. The study's processing was this. The number of nucleated cells in each sample was estimated by amplification of reference gene primers within the assay. To quantify the absolute abundance of each unique TCRbeta CDR3 rearrangement, sequence reads were collapsed and filtered. For each sample, productive Simpson clonality was calculated as the square root of Simpson's diversity index over productive rearrangements. TCRdb provides this immuneACCESS table in a form limited to in-frame rearrangements. Some clones are lacking; in checked studies, under half of them reflect an unresolved V gene, and why the rest are absent is not known. V and J calls plus clone size are reproduced from that table; the DNA served to infer D and trimming. For this sample there are around 300,000 clones; around 90% appear just once. The ten biggest clones cover roughly 2.3% of the sample.

Collaborating institutions collected whole blood in K2EDTA tubes following their own protocols. Collaborator samples were shipped for TCRbeta analysis as frozen whole blood, isolated PBMCs, or DNA extracted from either sample type. Ends trimmed: V by 8 bases, J by 5 bases; bases unmatched to a gene: 10. There are 14 amino acids in the CDR3, from cysteine to phenylalanine inclusive. The only DNA kept is the CDR3, 42 bases in frame from the first base. CDR1 is given as WSHSY and CDR2 as SAAADI, both from the germline V gene. Broad study findings and their caveats: How much clinical and demographic metadata was included differed by source and by participant, and the metadata was provided uncurated.

The rearrangement combines TRBV10-2 with TRBJ2-5, with TRBD2 identical over 8 junction bases. Sequenced sample: peripheral blood. This receptor was identified in a man in his forties or fifties with acute or convalescent COVID-19. The CDR3 protein: CASAAGGPLETQYF. The base sequence is TGCGCCAGCGCGGCGGGGGGCCCCCTGGAGACCCAGTACTTC.